One sample yielded the 11 T cell receptor beta chains listed below, sequenced in a study of a mutant IDH1 vaccine in newly diagnosed glioma. Time point here: baseline, week 1 (first vaccination visit). Treatment defined: pre-vaccination baseline after standard-of-care therapy. Measured with immunoSEQ multiplex PCR; TCRdb has only the in-frame clones, and not every one. The sample consists of 45,000 to 70,000 clones, 91% of them appearing once. Sample: PBMCs, taken from a glioma patient treated with radiotherapy, temozolomide or both. The receptors come from a man over 45 with glioma.

The J gene is TRBJ1-5, the V gene TRBV19, with 7 bases matching TRBD1. Unmatched junction bases numbered 13, after V lost 7 bases and J lost 7 bases. Germline V lookup: CDR1 LNHDA, CDR2 SQIVND (reference sequence). This CDR3 is built from 15 residues. The DNA for the CDR3 is TGTGCCAGTACCGCAGGGGGGGACTGGCGGCAGCCCCAGCATTTT. It is translated as CASTAGGDWRQPQHF.

This CDR3 is CASSQHRGRNTEAFF. The CDR3 DNA follows: TGCGCCAGCAGCCAGCACAGGGGGCGGAACACTGAAGCTTTCTTT. The J gene is TRBJ1-1, the V gene TRBV4-1, with 9 bases matching TRBD1. Trimming took 3 bases from V and 1 from J; bases not matched to a gene: 3. The CDR3 runs 15 residues. Germline V gives CDR1 MGHRA, CDR2 YSYEKL.

The chain carries TRBV7-2 and TRBJ1-5; a weak D match, TRBD1 (5 bases). The V gene lost 3 bases and the J gene lost 1 base, with 13 bases spanning the gap. The CDR3 is 16 residues long. Germline V gives CDR1 SGHTA, CDR2 FQGNSA. CDR3 DNA sequence: TGTGCCAGCAGCTTGAGGGCAGGGAGGAGCAATCAGCCCCAGCATTTT. Its translation is CASSLRAGRSNQPQHF.

This rearrangement joins TRBV28 to TRBJ1-2, with D uncertain. The CDR3 has 13 amino acids. The germline V and J ends were trimmed by 6 bases and 7 bases, with 15 bases remaining between them. Germline lookup yields CDR1 MDHEN and CDR2 SYDVKM. The CDR3 DNA reads TGTGCCAGCAGAGCTACTTCCTATCGTGGCTACACCTTC. Translating gives CASRATSYRGYTF.

The sample holds one count of this clone. J is TRBJ2-5 and V is TRBV30; D unclear. The J call could be wrong; TRBJ2-7 is a better fit for the DNA end. There are 11 residues in the CDR3. Germline CDR1 is GTSNPN and CDR2 is SVGIG (reference sequence). The CDR3 spells CAWSGAYEQYF. The DNA of the CDR3 is TGTGCCTGGAGTGGGGCGTACGAGCAGTACTTC.

J is TRBJ2-7 and V is TRBV21-1; TRBD1, as called in the table, went unchecked against the DNA. TRBV21-1 corresponds to a pseudogene. The CDR3 covers 17 residues. For the CDR3, the DNA is TGTGCCAGCAGCAAACCTCGCGGGGACAGGAGCTCCTACGAGCAGTACTTC. Translated, it gives CASSKPRGDRSSYEQYF.

V usage is TRBV5-4 and J usage is TRBJ2-2; D might be TRBD2 (6 bases). The CDR3 sequence is 14 residues long. V was cut by 4 bases and J by 9 bases, with 16 bases left in between. CDR1 and CDR2 from the germline V gene are SGHNT and YYREEE (reference sequence). The CDR3 reads CASSPTSTLRELFF. The CDR3 DNA sequence: TGTGCCAGCAGCCCGACTAGTACACTTAGGGAGCTGTTTTTT.

The V call is TRBV28, the J call TRBJ2-7; weak D call: TRBD1 (7 bases). Germline values: CDR1 MDHEN, CDR2 SYDVKM. This CDR3 has 17 amino acids. The V end lost 6 bases, the J end lost 4 bases, and 25 bases lay between the germline ends. The CDR3 spells CASSQGGFGSARYEQYF. CDR3 bases: TGTGCCAGCAGCCAGGGGGGATTTGGGAGTGCTCGGTACGAGCAGTACTTC.

The chain has TRBV28 and TRBJ1-1, with D possibly being TRBD1 (6 bases). This CDR3 is 13 amino acids long. CDR1 and CDR2 (germline): MDHEN, SYDVKM. The V end lost 3 bases, the J end lost 3 bases, and 8 bases lay between the germline ends. The CDR3 is CASSFTGHTEAFF. The CDR3 bases are TGTGCCAGCAGTTTCACAGGGCACACTGAAGCTTTCTTT.

The genes are TRBV5-4 and TRBJ2-7; 8 nucleotides align to TRBD1. Trimming removed 3 bases from V and 4 bases from J; junction bases left unmatched: 6. Germline V gene sequence: CDR1 SGHNT, CDR2 YYREEE (reference sequence). The CDR3 runs 14 residues. Written as DNA, the CDR3 is TGTGCCAGCAGCTGGGGGACAGGACGGTACGAGCAGTACTTC. Protein: CASSWGTGRYEQYF.

The chain combines TRBV2 with TRBJ1-5; D gene uncertain. V shed 5 bases and J shed 3 bases, with 17 bases lying between them. Germline V gives CDR1 SNHLY, CDR2 FYNNEI. This CDR3 has 16 amino acids. This chain's CDR3 is CASSSPFSMYNQPQHF. The CDR3 DNA follows: TGTGCCAGCAGTTCTCCCTTCTCCATGTACAATCAGCCCCAGCATTTT.